This TCR beta chain is drawn from a study of cytomegalovirus exposure and HLA in healthy donors. Points from the study as a whole: Most TCR sequences proved rare, with some public TCRs found in many donors.

Concerning this clone: Its antigen is still unknown.

TCRdb keeps only in-frame clones here, not all; method: immunoSEQ multiplex PCR. The sample shows some 240,000 clones, approximately 86% of them seen only once. This CDR3 has 13 residues. In germline, CDR1 is MNHNS, CDR2 SASEGT. The germline V and J ends were trimmed by 11 bases and 3 bases, with 16 bases remaining between them. The V call is TRBV6-1, the J call TRBJ1-1; D remains unclear. Source material: PBMCs. The source is a woman under 40 in good health and CMV-seropositive. This CDR3 is CALRGLGDTEAFF. For the CDR3, the DNA is TGTGCCCTCCGGGGATTGGGTGACACTGAAGCTTTCTTT.